The T cell receptor beta chain under discussion was sequenced for a study of blood T cell repertoires in COVID-19. Study-wide background: Collection of acute and convalescent COVID-19 samples took place in the United States, Italy and Spain. T cells, B-cell-depleted T cells, or PBMCs supplied cDNA or gDNA.

The authors' processing: Amplifying reference gene primers gave estimates of nucleated cell counts. Sequencing used immunoSEQ multiplex PCR; TCRdb keeps in-frame clones, though not all of them. The V and J calls and clone size come from that table; D and trimming were worked out from the DNA. The repertoire holds about 200,000 clones, with approximately 87% as singletons. V shed 2 bases and J 5 bases; nucleotides not matched to a gene: 10. The CDR3 spans 16 residues. Looked up from germline, CDR1 is SGHRS and CDR2 is YFSETQ. Specimen: peripheral blood. This sequence originates from a man aged 55 to 70 who had recovered from COVID-19. V and J are TRBV5-1 and TRBJ2-7; 10 bases agree with TRBD1. CDR3 coding DNA: TGCGCCAGCAGCTTCTCTCCGGGACAGGGGTCGGACGAGCAGTACTTC. This encodes CASSFSPGQGSDEQYF.